What follows is one TCR beta chain and its context. Its antigen is as yet unknown. Sequencing used immunoSEQ multiplex PCR; TCRdb keeps in-frame clones, though not all of them. The sample yields some 80,000 clones, 85% to 95% seen once. V dropped 0 bases and J dropped 4 bases, with 9 bases sitting between them. The V gene's germline CDR1 is SGHAT and CDR2 FQNNGV. The CDR3 is 15 residues long. This sample is drawn from a study of graft-versus-host responses after intestinal transplantation. Study in general: Grafts were multivisceral, liver-intestinal, or isolated intestinal. Anti-thymocyte globulin was used for induction in all recipients, who then took tacrolimus and steroids for 2 to 4 years.

Study results and limitations: The study associated peak circulating GvH clone levels with early post-transplant HvG declines. Present in recipient marrow, GvH clones included some that appeared first in ileum or blood.

The chain carries TRBV11-2 and TRBJ2-2; D possibly corresponds to TRBD2 (6 bases). This specimen consisted of unstimulated CD8+ T cells sorted from spleen or lymph node cells, obtained before transplant. This sequence originates from a human donor who was the organ donor for an intestinal transplant. The CDR3 DNA reads TGTGCCAGCAGCTTAGAAATCGGGGGCACCGGGGAGCTGTTTTTT. Its translation: CASSLEIGGTGELFF.